This TCR beta chain was sequenced in a study of blood T cell repertoires in COVID-19. Whole-study context: Samples came from the United States, Italy and Spain, spanning acute and convalescent COVID-19. T cells, B-cell-depleted T cells, or PBMCs provided the cDNA or gDNA that served as material.

In the authors' methods: Amplification of reference gene primers was used by the study to estimate nucleated cell counts. Only in-frame clones appear in the TCRdb table, and some are missing; sequencing was by immunoSEQ multiplex PCR. V, J and clone size were drawn from that table, and D and trimming were deduced from the DNA. The repertoire holds 55,000 to 80,000 clones, with around four fifths as singletons. As concerns this clone: One end of the junction does not line up with germline, which may come from a read error.

The sequenced sample was peripheral blood. The sequence derives from a woman older than 75 with acute or convalescent COVID-19.

The CDR3 here is CASSEDRVGQPQHF. The DNA of the CDR3 is TGTGCCAGCAGCGAAGACAGGGTCGGTCAGCCCCAGCATTTT. The V gene is TRBV2, the J gene TRBJ1-5, with TRBD1 matching 7 bases. The germline gives CDR1 SNHLY, CDR2 FYNNEI. The CDR3 loop spans 14 amino acids.